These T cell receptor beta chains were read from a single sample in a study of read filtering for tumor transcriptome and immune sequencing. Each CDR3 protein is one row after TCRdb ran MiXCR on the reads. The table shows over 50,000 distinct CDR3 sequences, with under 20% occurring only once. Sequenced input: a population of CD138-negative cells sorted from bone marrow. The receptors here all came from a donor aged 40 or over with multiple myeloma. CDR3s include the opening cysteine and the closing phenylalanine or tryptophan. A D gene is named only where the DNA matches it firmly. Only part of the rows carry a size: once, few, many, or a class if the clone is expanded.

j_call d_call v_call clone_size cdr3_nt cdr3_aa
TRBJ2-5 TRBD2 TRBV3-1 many TGTGCCAGCAGCCAAGGGACTAGCGGGGGACCGTACCAAGAGACCCAGTACTTC CASSQGTSGGPYQETQYF
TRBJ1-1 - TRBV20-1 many TGCAGTGCTTCCCCCGGGACGGTCACCGGCACTGAAGCTTTCTTT CSASPGTVTGTEAFF
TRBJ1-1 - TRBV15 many TGTGCCACCAGCAGAGATCAGTCCGGGAACACTGAAGCTTTCTTT CATSRDQSGNTEAFF
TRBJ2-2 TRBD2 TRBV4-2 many TGTGCCAGCAGCCAAGATCTAGGGCTAGCGGGGGGTAGGACCGGGGAGCTGTTTTTT CASSQDLGLAGGRTGELFF
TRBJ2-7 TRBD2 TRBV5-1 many TGCGCCAGCAGCTTGGAGGCTAGCGGATACTCCTACGAGCAGTACTTC CASSLEASGYSYEQYF
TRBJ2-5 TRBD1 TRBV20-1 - TGCAGTGCTACTGGGACAGGCCAAGAGACCCAGTACTTC CSATGTGQETQYF
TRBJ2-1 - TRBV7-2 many TGTGCCAGCAGCTCCGGCTCCTACAATGAGCAGTTCTTC CASSSGSYNEQFF
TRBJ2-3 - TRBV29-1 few TGCAGCGTTGAAGATATAGGGACAGATACGCAGTATTTT CSVEDIGTDTQYF
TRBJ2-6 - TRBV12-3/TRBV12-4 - TGTGCCAGCAGGGGTCCAGGGTCTGGGGCCAACGTCCTGACCTTC CASRGPGSGANVLTF
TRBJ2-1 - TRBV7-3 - TGTGCCAGCAGCATTCGGGACCCTCCATTTTTGAACAATGAGCAGTTCTTC CASSIRDPPFLNNEQFF
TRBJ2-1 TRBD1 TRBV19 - TGTGCCAGTAGTGCCGGGACAGGGGGTTACAATGAGCAGTTCTTC CASSAGTGGYNEQFF
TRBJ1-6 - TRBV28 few TGTGCCAGCCATTGGGGGAGGGCTAATTCACCCCTCCACTTT CASHWGRANSPLHF
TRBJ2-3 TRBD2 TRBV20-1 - TGCAGCGGGACTAGCGGGAGTATCGGCACAGATACGCAGTATTTT CSGTSGSIGTDTQYF
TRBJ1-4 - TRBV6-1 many TGTGCCAGCACCTCTTGGGGCCGACGGCAACTGTTTTTT CASTSWGRRQLFF
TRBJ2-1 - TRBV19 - TGTGCCAGCGTGAACGGGGAGGATGGGCAGTTCTTC CASVNGEDGQFF
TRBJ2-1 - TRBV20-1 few TGCAGTGCTAGACCCGGGACGGGTTACAATGAGCAGTTCTTC CSARPGTGYNEQFF
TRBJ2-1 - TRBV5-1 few TGCGCCAGCAGCACTGACTTGGGCCACAATGAGCAGTTCTTC CASSTDLGHNEQFF
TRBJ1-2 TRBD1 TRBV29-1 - TGCAGCGTACAGACAGGGGGACACTATGGCTACACCTTC CSVQTGGHYGYTF
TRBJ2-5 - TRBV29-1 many TGCAGCACTGAAAACCAAGAGACCCAGTACTTC CSTENQETQYF
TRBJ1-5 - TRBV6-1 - TGTGCCAGCTCAGGGAGTCAGCCCCAGCATTTT CASSGSQPQHF
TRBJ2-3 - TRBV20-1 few TGCAGTGCTAGAGATCAGGGGCGTAGCACAGATACGCAGTATTTT CSARDQGRSTDTQYF
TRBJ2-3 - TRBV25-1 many TGTGCCAGCCATGTCGGACAGACGGGGGATACGCAGTATTTT CASHVGQTGDTQYF
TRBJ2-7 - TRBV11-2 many TGTGCCAGCAGCTTAGAAGTGGGCAGATCCTACGAGCAGTACTTC CASSLEVGRSYEQYF
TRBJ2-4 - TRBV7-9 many TGTGCCAGCAGCTTATCCGGGGGCAGGAGTTTGGACATTCAGTACTTC CASSLSGGRSLDIQYF
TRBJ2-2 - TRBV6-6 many TGTGCCAGCAGTTACTCGATACGTCGCGGCGACACCGGGGAGCTGTTTTTT CASSYSIRRGDTGELFF
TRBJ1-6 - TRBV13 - TGTGCCAGCAGCGCCCGGACAGAAGCTGACTATAATTCACCCCTCCACTTT CASSARTEADYNSPLHF
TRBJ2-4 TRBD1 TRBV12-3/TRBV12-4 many TGTGCCAGCAGACAGGGGGTGGATGTAAACATTCAGTACTTC CASRQGVDVNIQYF
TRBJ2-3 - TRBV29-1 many TGCAGCGGCGGTGCAGATACGCAGTATTTT CSGGADTQYF
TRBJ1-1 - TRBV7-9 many TGTGCCAGCACCACTATAGGGGCCAACACTGAAGCTTTCTTT CASTTIGANTEAFF
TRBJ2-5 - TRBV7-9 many TGTGCCAGCAGCTTAGACAGGGAAGAGACCCAGTACTTC CASSLDREETQYF
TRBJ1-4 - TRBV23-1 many TGCGCCAGCAGTCCAAAAACAGGGAATGAAAAACTGTTTTTT CASSPKTGNEKLFF
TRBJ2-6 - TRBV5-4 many TGTGCCAGCACCCCCTCCTCTGGGGCCAACGTCCTGACTTTC CASTPSSGANVLTF
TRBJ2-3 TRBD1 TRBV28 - TGTGCCAGCAGTACGATAGGACAGGGGGACACAGATACGCAGTATTTT CASSTIGQGDTDTQYF
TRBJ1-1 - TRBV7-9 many TGTGCCAGCAGCTTATCTTCGAACACTGAAGCTTTCTTT CASSLSSNTEAFF
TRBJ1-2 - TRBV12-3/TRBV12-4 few TGTGCCAGCAGTCTCCAGATAGACGGCTACACCTTC CASSLQIDGYTF
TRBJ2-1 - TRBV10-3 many TGTGCCATCCAGTCGGGGATCGATGAGCAGTTCTTC CAIQSGIDEQFF
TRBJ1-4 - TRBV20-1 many TGCAGTGCTAGAGATGAAGGGTATGAAAAACTGTTTTTT CSARDEGYEKLFF
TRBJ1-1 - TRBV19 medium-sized TGTGCCAGTAGTATAAACGGAGGAGGGAACACTGAAGCTTTCTTT CASSINGGGNTEAFF
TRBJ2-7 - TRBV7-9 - TGTGCCAGCGGCCTTACACACGGCTACGAGCAGTACTTC CASGLTHGYEQYF
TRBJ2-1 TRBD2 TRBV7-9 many TGTGCCAGCAGCCCCCGACTAGCGGGGGGGTACAATGAGCAGTTCTTC CASSPRLAGGYNEQFF
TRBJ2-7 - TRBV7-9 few TGTGCCAGCAGCTACCAGACTAGACCGAGCCCCTACGAGCAGTACTTC CASSYQTRPSPYEQYF
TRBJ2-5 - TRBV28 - TGTGCCAGCTCTCCGGGGGAGACCCAGTACTTC CASSPGETQYF
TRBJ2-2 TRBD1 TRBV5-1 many TGCGCCAGCCAGTCCGGACAGGAAAACACCGGGGAGCTGTTTTTT CASQSGQENTGELFF
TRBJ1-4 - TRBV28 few TGTGCCAGCAGTACCTTGAGGGTAAGACTGTTTTTT CASSTLRVRLFF
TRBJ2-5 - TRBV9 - TGTGCCAGCAGCGCCCAGGCTAGCCTCCACGAGACTCAGTACTTC CASSAQASLHETQYF
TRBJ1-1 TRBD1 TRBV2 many TGTGCCAGCAGCTCCGGGACAGGGTGGGCTTTCTTT CASSSGTGWAFF
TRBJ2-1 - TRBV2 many TGTGCCAGCAGAGAGACCGGGACAAAGGTCGGGGAGCAGTTCTTC CASRETGTKVGEQFF
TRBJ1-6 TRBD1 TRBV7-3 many TGTGCCAGCAGCTTAACGACAGGGGGCATTTCACCCCTCCACTTT CASSLTTGGISPLHF
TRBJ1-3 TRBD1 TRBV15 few TGTGCCACCAGCAGTTTAGCCTTACAAAGGGGACAGGGTATAGGAAACACCATATATTTT CATSSLALQRGQGIGNTIYF
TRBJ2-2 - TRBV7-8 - TGTGCCAGCATCTTTACGCGGAACACCGGGGAGCTGTTTTTT CASIFTRNTGELFF
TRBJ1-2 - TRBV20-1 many TGCAGTGCTAGAGAAATCGGCTACACCTTC CSAREIGYTF
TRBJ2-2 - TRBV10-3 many TGTGCCATCAGTGATTCGGGAGCACCGAAGACCGGGGAGCTGTTTTTT CAISDSGAPKTGELFF
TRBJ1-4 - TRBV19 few TGTGCCACCCGGGACGGCGGAGTCGGGGGTGAAAAACTGTTTTTT CATRDGGVGGEKLFF
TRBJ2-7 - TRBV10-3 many TGTGCCATCAGTGCGGTACAATTGGACAGAACCTACGAGCAGTACTTC CAISAVQLDRTYEQYF
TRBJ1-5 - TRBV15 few TGTGCCACCAGCTTAGCGGGGAATCAGCCCCAGCATTTT CATSLAGNQPQHF
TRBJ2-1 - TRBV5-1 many TGCGCCAGCAGTGAGCGGACCGAACCCTACAATGAGCAGTTCTTC CASSERTEPYNEQFF
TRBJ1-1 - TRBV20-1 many TGCAGTGTAACGGCAGGGGTTTTGAACACTGAAGCTTTCTTT CSVTAGVLNTEAFF
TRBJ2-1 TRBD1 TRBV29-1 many TGCAGCGTTGCCAGGGGGCTGTCCTACAATGAGCAGTTCTTC CSVARGLSYNEQFF